This entry features one TCR beta chain sequence. Its antigen remains unidentified. Nothing much larger sits one base from this clone, and base qualities are not available. For sequencing of the TCRbeta CDR3 region, genomic DNA was extracted from the sorted cells. TCRbeta CDR3 regions were sequenced using the immunoSEQ Assay. TCRdb took this table from immuneACCESS and kept in-frame rearrangements with V and J called. Such tables lack part of the clones; where checked against another copy, unresolved V genes explain under half of the gap, and the rest is unexplained. A total of 20,000 to 25,000 clones appear in this sample, approximately 91% of them only once. Under 40% of the sample is taken by the ten largest. The CDR3 runs 13 residues from the cysteine to the phenylalanine. CDR3 DNA is the only sequence kept; it has 39 bases, read in frame from the first base. Here V drops 8 bases and J drops 4 bases, and the junction holds 3 bases not matched to any gene. Taken from the germline V gene (reference sequence), the CDR1 and CDR2 loops are MNHNY and SVGAGI.

This entry belongs to a study of OX40 agonist ivuxolimab in advanced cancers. Study-wide context: Ivuxolimab, which targeted the costimulatory receptor OX40 (CD134), was an agonistic, fully human IgG2 monoclonal antibody. Intravenous ivuxolimab was administered to patients every 2 weeks at six dose levels: 0.01, 0.1, 0.3, 1.5, 3 and 10 mg/kg. Among the roughly 52 dose-escalation patients, approximately 20 had hepatocellular carcinoma, approximately 15 melanoma, 9 renal cell carcinoma and 9 head and neck cancer. In the dose-escalation cohort, approximately 80% of patients were male, and the mean age was around 65 years with a range of roughly 23 to 79. Prior anti-PD-1, anti-PD-L1 or anti-CTLA-4 therapy was permitted, and approximately 41% of dose-escalation patients had received checkpoint inhibitors. Partial responses occurred in three dose-escalation patients: two with cutaneous melanoma and one with hepatocellular carcinoma. Peripheral TCRbeta sequencing aimed to test whether ivuxolimab altered TCR sequence diversity and caused clonal T-cell expansion. The paper describes the monotherapy dose-escalation part (N of about 55 patients) of the phase I trial of ivuxolimab.

The trial excluded patients who had a history of autoimmune disease or were on systemic immunosuppression. In every dose cohort, peripheral blood was drawn for TCR sequencing at baseline, cycle 4 day 1, and cycle 7 day 1. Samples came from an open-label, multicenter, first-in-human phase I dose-escalation trial of ivuxolimab. Adults with locally advanced or metastatic melanoma, renal cell carcinoma, hepatocellular carcinoma or head and neck squamous cell carcinoma were enrolled in the trial. CD4+ and CD8+ T cells were sorted separately from peripheral blood before TCR sequencing. Study-wide conclusions, independent of this receptor: On average, CD8+ T cells showed more expanded clones than CD4+ T cells after ivuxolimab. Partial responders in the 0.1-3.0 mg/kg groups had among the lowest normalized peripheral clonal expansion, especially among CD8+ T cells. Low levels of normalized T-cell clonal expansion were also seen in some patients who did not respond. The antigen specificity of the clonally expanded peripheral T cells was not determined. At doses of 0.1 to 3.0 mg/kg, clonal expansion of both CD4+ and CD8+ blood T cells was observed from baseline to week 6.

This TCR was sampled from an adult with an advanced solid tumor such as melanoma, head and neck, liver or kidney cancer. Sequenced material: CD4+ or CD8+ T cells sorted from blood, taken in a trial of the OX40 agonist ivuxolimab. The V and J genes are TRBV6-6 and TRBJ2-1, with 9 bases in between that match TRBD1. The CDR3: CASGQGQYNEQFF. The bases are TGTGCCAGCGGACAGGGGCAATACAATGAGCAGTTCTTC.